This TCR beta chain derives from a study of T cell repertoires in cytomegalovirus infection. General study findings and limits: Clonotype analysis showed dominance of the ex vivo response by HLA-C-restricted CMV-specific TCR beta clonotypes.

J was trimmed by 6 bases and V by 5 bases; bases with no gene match: 13. Germline lookup yields CDR1 KGHSH and CDR2 LQKENI. There are 16 residues in the CDR3. This clonotype was counted only a few times. Its antigen remains unknown. TCRdb reprocessed the reads via MiXCR and lists one record per CDR3 protein. The sample lists fewer than 250,000 distinct CDR3 sequences, roughly 22% occurring once. The sequenced sample was CD8+ T cells from PBMCs. The chain recombines TRBV18 with TRBJ1-1, with TRBD1 identical over 9 bases. This TCR was sampled from a human donor in good health (CMV status not recorded). Some clones in this sample may be carry-over from other donors' samples. The DNA for the CDR3 is TGTGCCAGCTCAGAGGACAGGGGAATTTTAGGTTCTGAAGCTTTCTTT. Its protein is CASSEDRGILGSEAFF.